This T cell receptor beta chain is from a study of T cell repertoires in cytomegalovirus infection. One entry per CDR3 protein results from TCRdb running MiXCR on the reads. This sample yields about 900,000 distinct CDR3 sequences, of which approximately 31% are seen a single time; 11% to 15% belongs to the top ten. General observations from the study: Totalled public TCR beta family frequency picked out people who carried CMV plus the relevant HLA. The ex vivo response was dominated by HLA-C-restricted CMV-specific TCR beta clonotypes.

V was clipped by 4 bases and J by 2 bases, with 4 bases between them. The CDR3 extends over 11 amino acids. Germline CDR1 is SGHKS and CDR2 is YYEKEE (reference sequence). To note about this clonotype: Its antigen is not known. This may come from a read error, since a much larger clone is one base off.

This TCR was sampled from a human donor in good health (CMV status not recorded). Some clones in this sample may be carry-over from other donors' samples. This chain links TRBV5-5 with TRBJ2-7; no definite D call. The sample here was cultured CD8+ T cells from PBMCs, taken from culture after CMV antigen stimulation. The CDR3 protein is CASSATYEQYF. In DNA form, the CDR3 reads TGTGCCAGCAGCGCGACCTACGAGCAGTACTTC.